The clone carrying this T cell receptor beta chain has a count of ten or more. Its cognate antigen is unknown. This CDR3 has 13 residues. V was shortened by 3 bases and J by 6 bases, with 10 bases between the two germline ends. Looked up from germline, CDR1 is SGHRS and CDR2 is YFSETQ. The data are from a study of identical twins. With template switching, a universal primer site was added, and the cDNA carried unique molecular identifiers. In TCRdb, the 5' RACE reads were re-called with MiXCR into one record per CDR3 protein. The table has 690,000 or so distinct CDR3 sequences, more than 6.5% seen once. Study observations and caveats: Compared with models, monozygotic twins showed more out-of-frame TCR alpha sharing.

This sample was also put to use in a study of yellow fever vaccine responses in identical twins. That investigation notes: Reportedly, the response of twins' T cells to the vaccine seemed partly convergent, partly personalized.

This chain joins TRBV5-1 and TRBJ1-5; the D gene is possibly TRBD1 (5 bases). Sequencing was performed on PBMCs. The receptor comes from a woman in her late teens or twenties in good health. DNA for the CDR3: TGCGCCAGCAGCTCAACAGGAGGTCAGCCCCAGCATTTT. Translating gives CASSSTGGQPQHF.